The 17 T cell receptor beta chains given below trace back to one sample, sequenced in a study of blood T cell repertoires in COVID-19. Sequenced by immunoSEQ multiplex PCR; TCRdb stores in-frame clones only, minus some. The data hold more than 300,000 clones, with 87% observed a single time. Sequenced sample: PBMCs or T cells enriched from blood (not recorded which). The receptors were sampled from a man between 35 and 55 years old in a cohort exposed to, infected with or recovered from COVID-19 (not recorded which).

J is TRBJ1-1 and V is TRBV5-4, with TRBD1 matching 8 bases. The J segment lost 1 base and the V segment lost 4 bases, leaving 6 bases of the junction unmatched. CDR1 SGHNT and CDR2 YYREEE come from the germline V gene (reference sequence). The CDR3 extends over 15 amino acids. CDR3 DNA sequence: TGTGCCAGCAGCGCGCGCAGGGGGCGGAACACTGAAGCTTTCTTT. Encoded protein: CASSARRGRNTEAFF.

This clone came up many times. The CDR3 reads CASSPPYRVGTEAFF. CDR3 DNA sequence: TGTGCCAGCAGCCCGCCCTACAGGGTCGGCACTGAAGCTTTCTTT. The chain has TRBV7-9 and TRBJ1-1; D perhaps matches TRBD1 (6 bases). The CDR3 is made up of 15 amino acids. Germline V gene sequence: CDR1 SEHNR, CDR2 FQNEAQ (reference sequence). The V end lost 5 bases, the J end lost 4 bases, and 17 bases lay between the germline ends. The whole variable domain, filled in from reference TRBV7-9 and TRBJ1-1, reads DTGVSQNPRHKITKRGQNVTFRCDPISEHNRLYWYRQTLGQGPEFLTYFQNEAQLEKSRLLSDRFSAERPKGSFSTLEIQRTEQGDSAMYLCASSPPYRVGTEAFFGQGTRLTVV.

This chain joins TRBV3-1 (or the pseudogene TRBV3-2) and TRBJ2-7, with no clear D. V dropped 1 base and J dropped 3 bases, with 7 bases sitting between them. The CDR3 spans 13 residues. Germline V gene sequence: CDR1 LGHDT, CDR2 YNNKEL (reference sequence). CDR3 bases: TGTGCCAGCAGCCAAGGAGGTGACTACGAGCAGTACTTC. Translated, it gives CASSQGGDYEQYF.

This clone was seen a single time. The chain recombines TRBV5-4 with TRBJ2-2, with D maybe TRBD1 (6 bases). V lost 4 bases, J lost 10 bases, and 20 bases lay in between. The germline gives CDR1 SGHNT, CDR2 YYREEE (reference sequence). The CDR3 totals 15 residues. The CDR3 sequence: CASSDATAGALELFF. In DNA, the CDR3 is TGTGCCAGCAGCGACGCCACCGCAGGGGCCCTGGAGCTGTTTTTT.

V usage is TRBV7-9 and J usage is TRBJ1-6, with unresolved D. Deletions cut 5 bases from V and 10 bases from J, with 9 bases between. Germline loops: CDR1 SEHNR, CDR2 FQNEAQ (reference sequence). There are 12 residues in the CDR3. Here the CDR3 reads CASSRELSPLHF. The CDR3 DNA follows: TGTGCCAGCAGCCGAGAGCTGTCACCCCTCCACTTT.

The rearrangement uses TRBV7-2 and TRBJ2-5; TRBD2 aligns across 10 bases. Germline CDR1 and CDR2: SGHTA and FQGNSA. With V trimmed by 3 bases and J by 3 bases, 13 bases remained unmatched. The CDR3 is 18 residues long. Here the CDR3 reads CASSLIFSGRADKETQYF. The CDR3 region has the DNA TGTGCCAGCAGCTTGATTTTCAGCGGGAGGGCCGACAAAGAGACCCAGTACTTC.

The chain has TRBV5-4 and TRBJ1-6; 8 positions match TRBD1. Germline assignment: CDR1 SGHNT and CDR2 YYREEE (reference sequence). The CDR3 sequence is 14 residues long. J gave up 8 bases and V 5 bases, and 6 bases lay outside the gene matches. The CDR3 nucleotides are TGTGCCAGCAGAGGTCCGGGACAGGATTCACCCCTCCACTTT. The encoded protein is CASRGPGQDSPLHF. Full variable domain (missing parts from reference TRBV5-4 and TRBJ1-6): ETGVTQSPTHLIKTRGQQVTLRCSSQSGHNTVSWYQQALGQGPQFIFQYYREEENGRGNFPPRFSGLQFPNYSSELNVNALELDDSALYLCASRGPGQDSPLHFGNGTRLTVT.

This clone was detected once. The V gene is TRBV19, the J gene TRBJ1-2, with 8 bases matching TRBD1. Trimming cost V 2 bases and J 5 bases; bases outside gene matches: 4. CDR1 and CDR2 from the germline V gene are LNHDA and SQIVND (reference sequence). The CDR3 runs to 14 residues. The CDR3 protein is CASSISTGGYGYTF. Here the CDR3 DNA reads TGTGCCAGTAGTATATCCACAGGGGGTTATGGCTACACCTTC. The whole variable domain, filled in from reference TRBV19 and TRBJ1-2, reads DGGITQSPKYLFRKEGQNVTLSCEQNLNHDAMYWYRQDPGQGLRLIYYSQIVNDFQKGDIAEGYSVSREKKESFPLTVTSAQKNPTAFYLCASSISTGGYGYTFGSGTRLTVV.

The genes are TRBV10-1 and TRBJ2-7, with D perhaps matching TRBD2 (6 bases). Trimming shortened V by 5 bases and J by 0 bases, and 11 bases separated the two germline ends. Germline CDR1 reads WNHNN; CDR2 reads SYGVQD (reference sequence). This CDR3 region has 14 residues. In nucleotides, the CDR3 is TGCGCCAGCAGTAGGGACTGGAGCTCCTACGAGCAGTACTTC. It encodes CASSRDWSSYEQYF.

The CDR3 reads CASSFGPGGTEAFF. The CDR3 DNA sequence: TGTGCCAGCAGCTTTGGGCCCGGGGGCACTGAAGCTTTCTTT. V and J are TRBV11-2 and TRBJ1-1, with TRBD1 as a possible D gene (5 bases). Germline values: CDR1 SGHAT, CDR2 FQNNGV. This CDR3 region has 14 residues. Trimming cost V 3 bases and J 4 bases, with 12 bases left between them.

This rearrangement joins TRBV3-1 (or the pseudogene TRBV3-2) to TRBJ2-5, with TRBD2 identical over 11 bases. The CDR3 extends over 15 amino acids. CDR1 and CDR2 from the germline V gene are LGHDT and YNNKEL (reference sequence). V was pared by 4 bases and J by 4 bases, with 5 bases of the junction left unmatched. The CDR3 DNA reads TGTGCCAGCAGCCTTAGCGGGGGGGGGCCAGAGACCCAGTACTTC. The encoded protein is CASSLSGGGPETQYF.

The gene calls are TRBV10-3 and TRBJ2-7; 11 bases match TRBD1. The CDR3 totals 14 residues. CDR1 ENHRY and CDR2 SYGVKD come from the germline V gene. The ends lost 7 bases at V and 5 bases at J; junction bases unmatched: 7. The CDR3 sequence: CAIKGDRGRDEQYF. The CDR3 coding sequence is TGTGCCATCAAAGGGGACAGGGGGAGGGACGAGCAGTACTTC.

The chain links TRBV5-1 to TRBJ1-1; D might be TRBD1 (5 bases). The CDR3 covers 13 residues. The germline V gene encodes CDR1 SGHRS and CDR2 YFSETQ. Between the trimmed V and J ends, which lost 2 bases and 4 bases, there was a span of 9 bases. The CDR3 reads CASSFSQGTEAFF. The CDR3 nucleotides are TGCGCCAGCAGCTTCTCCCAGGGCACTGAAGCTTTCTTT.

This clone has a single count. This rearrangement joins TRBV6-5 to TRBJ1-1; a weak D match, TRBD1 (5 bases). Trimming took off 4 bases at V and 1 base at J, with 10 bases between the two ends. Germline values: CDR1 MNHEY, CDR2 SVGAGI. The CDR3 extends over 14 amino acids. CDR3 DNA: TGTGCCAGCAGTTCTGCGGGACGGAACACTGAAGCTTTCTTT. Protein product: CASSSAGRNTEAFF.

This chain joins TRBV3-1 (or the pseudogene TRBV3-2) and TRBJ2-3; 7 nucleotides agree with TRBD2. The CDR3 has 15 amino acids. V trimming: 4 bases; J trimming: 5 bases; junction bases outside the gene matches: 9. The germline CDR1 and CDR2 sequences are LGHDT and YNNKEL (reference sequence). The CDR3 is CASSPWGRAEDTQYF. In nucleotides, the CDR3 is TGTGCCAGCAGCCCCTGGGGGAGGGCGGAAGATACGCAGTATTTT.

The V gene is TRBV5-5, the J gene TRBJ2-5; 10 nucleotides match TRBD2. Germline V gene sequence: CDR1 SGHKS, CDR2 YYEKEE (reference sequence). This CDR3 comprises 16 residues. The junction had 10 bases not matched to a gene; V was cut back by 3 bases and J by 5 bases. The CDR3 spells CASSSLAGAERETQYF. CDR3 bases: TGTGCCAGCAGCTCGCTAGCGGGAGCGGAGCGGGAGACCCAGTACTTC.

This clone was seen more than once but under ten times. J is TRBJ1-2 and V is TRBV12-5, with 7 nucleotides matching TRBD1. CDR3 length equals 16 residues. The ends lost 3 bases at V and 3 bases at J; junction bases unmatched: 10. Germline lookup yields CDR1 LGHNT and CDR2 FRNRAP. The DNA of the CDR3 is TGTGCTAGTGGTTTATGCCTTGACAGGGTGGACTATGGCTACACCTTC. Protein product: CASGLCLDRVDYGYTF.